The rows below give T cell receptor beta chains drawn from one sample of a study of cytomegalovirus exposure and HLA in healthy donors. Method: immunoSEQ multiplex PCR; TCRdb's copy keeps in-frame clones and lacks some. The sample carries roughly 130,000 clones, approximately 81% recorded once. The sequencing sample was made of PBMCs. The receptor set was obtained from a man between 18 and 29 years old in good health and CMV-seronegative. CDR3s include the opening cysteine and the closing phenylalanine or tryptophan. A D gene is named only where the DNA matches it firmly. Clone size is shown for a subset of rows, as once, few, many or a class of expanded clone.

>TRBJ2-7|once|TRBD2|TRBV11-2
TGTGCCAGCAGCCGACGCGGGGGGGGACTAGCAGCCGAGCAGTACTTC
CASSRRGGGLAAEQYF
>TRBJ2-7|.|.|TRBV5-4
TGTGCCAGCAGCTTGGGCCAACTCGAGCAGTACTTC
CASSLGQLEQYF
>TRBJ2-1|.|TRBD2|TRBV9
TGTGCCAGCAGCGTAGGACTAGCGGGAGGGCCGTACTACAATGAGCAGTTCTTC
CASSVGLAGGPYYNEQFF
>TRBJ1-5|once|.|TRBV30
TGTGCCTGGAGTGTAGACAACGATCAGCCCCAGCATTTT
CAWSVDNDQPQHF
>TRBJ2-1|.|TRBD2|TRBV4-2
TGTGCCAGCAGCCAAGTTGGGACTAGCGGGACCGATGAGCAGTTCTTC
CASSQVGTSGTDEQFF
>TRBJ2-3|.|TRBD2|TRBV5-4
TGTGCCAGCAGCGGTCCCGGACTAGCGGGAGGGGGGATTGATACGCAGTATTTT
CASSGPGLAGGGIDTQYF
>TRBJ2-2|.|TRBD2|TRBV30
TGTGCCGCGCTGACTAGCGGGAACACCGGGGAGCTGTTTTTT
CAALTSGNTGELFF
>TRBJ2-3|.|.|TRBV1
TGCACCAGCAGCCAAGATAGGGGAGGCGGGCCCACAGATACGCAGTATTTT
CTSSQDRGGGPTDTQYF
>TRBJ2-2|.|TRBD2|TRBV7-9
TGTGCCAGCAGCTTGGGGGCGGGAGGGCCCGGCGGGGAGCTGTTTTTT
CASSLGAGGPGGELFF
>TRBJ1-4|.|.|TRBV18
TGTGCCAGCTCACCTCCTCCCGGAGATGAAAAACTGTTTTTT
CASSPPPGDEKLFF
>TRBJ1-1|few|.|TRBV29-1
TGCAGCGTTGAGCGGGGACCGAACACTGAAGCTTTCTTT
CSVERGPNTEAFF
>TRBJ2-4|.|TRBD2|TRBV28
TGTGCCAGCAGTTCCGGGGGGGAGGGGTTTGGAAACATTCAGTACTTC
CASSSGGEGFGNIQYF
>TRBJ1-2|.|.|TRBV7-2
TGTGCCAGCAGCTTTGGGCCCCACGGCTATGGCTACACCTTC
CASSFGPHGYGYTF
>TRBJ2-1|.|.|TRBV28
TGTGCCAGCAGTCACCCCCAAGACACGAGCTCCTACAATGAGCAGTTCTTC
CASSHPQDTSSYNEQFF
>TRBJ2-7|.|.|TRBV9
TGTGCCAGCAGCGCCGGGGTGGGCAGCTCCTACGAGCAGTACTTC
CASSAGVGSSYEQYF
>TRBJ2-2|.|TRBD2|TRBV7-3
TGTGCCAGCAGCCTAGCCATAGCGGGCGGCACCGGGGAGCTGTTTTTT
CASSLAIAGGTGELFF
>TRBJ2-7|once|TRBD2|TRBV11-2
TGTGCCAGCAGCTTAATCGGGGCAGAACTAGCGGGAGGGTACGAGCAGTACTTC
CASSLIGAELAGGYEQYF
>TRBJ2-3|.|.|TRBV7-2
TGTGCCAGCAGCCAGGACAGATCCACAGATACGCAGTATTTT
CASSQDRSTDTQYF
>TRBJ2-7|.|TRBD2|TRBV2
TGTGCCAGCAGGAGGACTAGCGGGAGAGGCCTCGAGCAGTACTTC
CASRRTSGRGLEQYF
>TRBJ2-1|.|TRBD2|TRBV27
TGTGCCAGCAGTTTCACGGGGGGGTATGAGCAGTTCTTC
CASSFTGGYEQFF
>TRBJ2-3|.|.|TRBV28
TGTGCCAGCAGTTTAGCGGGAGAGGGGGGAGATACGCAGTATTTT
CASSLAGEGGDTQYF
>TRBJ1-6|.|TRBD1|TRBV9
TGTGCCAGCAGCCCGGGACAGGGAAGAACCTATAATTCACCCCTCCACTTT
CASSPGQGRTYNSPLHF
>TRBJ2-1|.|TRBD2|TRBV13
TGTGCCAGCAGACTCTATCTAAGCGGGAGGTTAACGATACACAATGAGCAGTTCTTC
CASRLYLSGRLTIHNEQFF
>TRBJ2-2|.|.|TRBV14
TGTGCCAGCAGCCCAGACCATAGAACGAGATCCGGGAACACCGGGGAGCTGTTTTTT
CASSPDHRTRSGNTGELFF
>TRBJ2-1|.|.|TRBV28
TGTGCCAGCAGTTTATCACTAGGAAATGAGCAGTTCTTC
CASSLSLGNEQFF
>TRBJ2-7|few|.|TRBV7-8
TGTGCCAGCAGCTTATATGAACGTTATGGGAGGCAGGGTGGCTACGAGCAGTACTTC
CASSLYERYGRQGGYEQYF
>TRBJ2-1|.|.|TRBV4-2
TGTGCCAGCAGTCCTGGCAGCGGGCGATACAATGAGCAGTTCTTC
CASSPGSGRYNEQFF
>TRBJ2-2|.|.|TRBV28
TGTGCCAGCAGTGGGGGGTCTGCGGAGGCCGGGGAGCTGTTTTTT
CASSGGSAEAGELFF
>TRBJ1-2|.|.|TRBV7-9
TGTGCCAGCAGCCATGAGGGCGCAGGATATGGCTACACCTTC
CASSHEGAGYGYTF
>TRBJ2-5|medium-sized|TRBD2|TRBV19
TGTGCCGTTTCTTCTGGAGGTCTAGCGGGAGGAGAGACCCAGTACTTC
CAVSSGGLAGGETQYF
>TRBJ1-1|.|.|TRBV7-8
TGTGCCAGCAGCCTCTCCCGGGACACTGAAGCTTTCTTT
CASSLSRDTEAFF
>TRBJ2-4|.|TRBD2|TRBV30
TGTGCCTGGACCCGCAGGGGCGCGGGAGGGGGGAACATTCAGTACTTC
CAWTRRGAGGGNIQYF
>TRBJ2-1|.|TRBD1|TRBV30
TGTGCCTGGAGTACCGGGACAGGGAGGAATGAGCAGTTCTTC
CAWSTGTGRNEQFF
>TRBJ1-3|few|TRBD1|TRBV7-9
TGTGCCAGCAGCACCGAGACAGGGAAGGCTGGAAACACCATATATTTT
CASSTETGKAGNTIYF
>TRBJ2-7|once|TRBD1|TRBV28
TGTGCCAGCAGTTCGCCGGGACAGGGAGTGCTCAACGAGCAGTACTTC
CASSSPGQGVLNEQYF
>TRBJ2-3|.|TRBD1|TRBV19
TGTGCCAGTAGTATCGGCACAGGGGGCACAGATACGCAGTATTTT
CASSIGTGGTDTQYF
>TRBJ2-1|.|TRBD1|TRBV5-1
TGCGCCAGCAGCCCGCCGGCCGGGACAGGGTCTTACAATGAGCAGTTCTTC
CASSPPAGTGSYNEQFF
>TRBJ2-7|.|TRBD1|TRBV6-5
TGTGCCAGCAGTTCCCGGACAGGCCCCCGTTCCTACGAGCAGTACTTC
CASSSRTGPRSYEQYF
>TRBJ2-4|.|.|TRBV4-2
TGTGCCAGCAGCCAACTAGCCGGGTCGGAAAACATTCAGTACTTC
CASSQLAGSENIQYF
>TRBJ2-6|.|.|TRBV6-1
TGTGCCAGCAGTGTTCAGGGGACAAACTCTGGGGCCAACGTCCTGACTTTC
CASSVQGTNSGANVLTF
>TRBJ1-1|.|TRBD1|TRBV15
TGTGCCACCAGCAGAGATCGACAGGGGGGAGCTTTCTTT
CATSRDRQGGAFF
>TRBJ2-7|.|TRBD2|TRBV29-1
TGCAGCGTTGAGGGGACTAGCGGAACCTACGAGCAGTACTTC
CSVEGTSGTYEQYF
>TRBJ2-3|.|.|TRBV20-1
TGCACCCCAAGGGGGGATACGCAGTATTTT
CTPRGDTQYF
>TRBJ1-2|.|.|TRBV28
TGTGCCAGCAGTTCGGCGGCCTATGGCTACACCTTC
CASSSAAYGYTF
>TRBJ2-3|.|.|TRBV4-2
TGTGCCAGCAGCTATACTTCAGATACGCAGTATTTT
CASSYTSDTQYF
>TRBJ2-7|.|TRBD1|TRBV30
TGTGCCTGGAGTAATATCCCCAGGGGGAGCTCCTACGAGCAGTACTTC
CAWSNIPRGSSYEQYF